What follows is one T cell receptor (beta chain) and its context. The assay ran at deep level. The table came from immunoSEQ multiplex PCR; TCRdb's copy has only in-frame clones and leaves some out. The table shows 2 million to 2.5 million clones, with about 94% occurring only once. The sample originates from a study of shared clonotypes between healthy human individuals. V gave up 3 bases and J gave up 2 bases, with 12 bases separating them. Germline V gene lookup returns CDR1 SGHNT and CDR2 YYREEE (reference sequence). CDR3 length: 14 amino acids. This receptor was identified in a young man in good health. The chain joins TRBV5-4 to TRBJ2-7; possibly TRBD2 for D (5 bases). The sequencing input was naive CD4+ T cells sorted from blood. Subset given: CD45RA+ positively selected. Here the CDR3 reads CASSSHGLPYEQYF. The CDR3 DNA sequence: TGTGCCAGCAGCTCCCACGGACTCCCCTACGAGCAGTACTTC.